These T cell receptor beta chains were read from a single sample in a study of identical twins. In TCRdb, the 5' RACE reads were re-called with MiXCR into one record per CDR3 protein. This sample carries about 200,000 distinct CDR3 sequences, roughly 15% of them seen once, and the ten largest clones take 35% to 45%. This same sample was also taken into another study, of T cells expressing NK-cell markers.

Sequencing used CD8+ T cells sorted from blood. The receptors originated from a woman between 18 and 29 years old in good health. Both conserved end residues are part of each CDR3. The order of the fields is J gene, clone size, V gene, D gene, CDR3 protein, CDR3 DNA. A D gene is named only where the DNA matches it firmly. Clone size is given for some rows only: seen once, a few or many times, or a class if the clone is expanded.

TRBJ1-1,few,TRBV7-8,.,CASSLRARDEAFF,TGTGCCAGCAGCTTGAGGGCGAGGGATGAAGCTTTCTTT
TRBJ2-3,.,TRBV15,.,CATSRDVVTSTDTQYF,TGTGCCACCAGCAGAGATGTCGTAACTAGCACAGATACGCAGTATTTT
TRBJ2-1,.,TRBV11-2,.,CASSPRDGEQFF,TGTGCCAGCAGCCCGAGGGACGGTGAGCAGTTCTTC
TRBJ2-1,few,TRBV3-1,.,CASSQGPGLNNEQFF,TGTGCCAGCAGCCAAGGACCCGGACTTAACAATGAGCAGTTCTTC
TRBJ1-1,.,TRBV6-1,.,CASSRDLMNTEAFF,TGTGCCAGCAGCCGGGACTTGATGAACACTGAAGCTTTCTTT
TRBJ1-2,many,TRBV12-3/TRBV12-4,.,CASSFITEPLSYTF,TGTGCCAGCAGTTTTATAACAGAACCCCTATCCTACACCTTC
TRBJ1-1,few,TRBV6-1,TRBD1,CASRGQGRERLEAFF,TGTGCCAGCAGGGGACAGGGGAGAGAGAGGCTGGAAGCTTTCTTT
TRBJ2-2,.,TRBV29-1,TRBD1,CSVRTGTTGELFF,TGCAGCGTCAGGACAGGGACCACCGGGGAGCTGTTTTTT
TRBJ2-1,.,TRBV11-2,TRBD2,CASTSGGTYNEQFF,TGTGCCAGCACTAGCGGGGGGACCTACAATGAGCAGTTCTTC
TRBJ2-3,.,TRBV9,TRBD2,CASSSRGLASTDTQYF,TGTGCCAGCAGCTCTAGGGGACTAGCCAGCACAGATACGCAGTATTTT
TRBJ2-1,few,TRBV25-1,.,CASTRQGMNEQFF,TGTGCCAGCACGAGGCAGGGGATGAATGAGCAGTTCTTC
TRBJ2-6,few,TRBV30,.,CAWTGANVLTF,TGTGCCTGGACTGGGGCCAACGTCCTGACTTTC
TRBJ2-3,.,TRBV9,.,CASSVGGVADTQYF,TGTGCCAGCAGCGTAGGAGGGGTAGCAGATACGCAGTATTTT
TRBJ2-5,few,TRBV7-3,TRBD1,CASSASGTGGQETQYF,TGTGCCAGCAGCGCGTCCGGGACAGGGGGGCAAGAGACCCAGTACTTC
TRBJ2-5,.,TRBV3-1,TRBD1,CASSQPGGRETQYF,TGTGCCAGCAGCCAACCAGGGGGCCGGGAGACCCAGTACTTC
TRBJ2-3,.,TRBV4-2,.,CASSPQDSSPGDTQYF,TGTGCCAGCAGCCCGCAAGACTCCTCCCCCGGGGATACGCAGTATTTT
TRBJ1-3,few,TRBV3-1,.,CASSQDLGLGNTIYF,TGTGCCAGCAGCCAAGATTTGGGACTTGGAAACACCATATATTTT
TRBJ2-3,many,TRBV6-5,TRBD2,CASSYLTSGGPDTQYF,TGTGCCAGCAGTTACTTGACTAGCGGGGGGCCAGATACGCAGTATTTT
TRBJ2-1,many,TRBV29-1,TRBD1,CSVPGTGGHEQFF,TGCAGCGTTCCCGGGACAGGGGGCCATGAGCAGTTCTTC
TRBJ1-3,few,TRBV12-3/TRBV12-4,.,CASSWAGRAIYF,TGTGCCAGCAGTTGGGCGGGTAGGGCCATATATTTT
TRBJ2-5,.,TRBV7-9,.,CASSTGVPETQYF,TGTGCCAGCAGTACAGGCGTTCCAGAGACCCAGTACTTC
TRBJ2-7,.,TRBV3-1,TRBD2,CASSPKRGREVYEQYF,TGTGCCAGCAGCCCTAAACGTGGGCGGGAGGTATACGAGCAGTACTTC
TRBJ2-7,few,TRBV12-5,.,CASGLGSQEQYF,TGTGCTAGTGGTTTGGGTTCCCAAGAGCAGTACTTC
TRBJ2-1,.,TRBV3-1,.,CASSRHFRDHYNEQFF,TGTGCCAGCAGCCGACATTTCCGGGACCACTACAATGAGCAGTTCTTC
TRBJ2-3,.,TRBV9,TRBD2,CASSVSGLAGDTQYF,TGTGCCAGCAGCGTATCGGGATTAGCGGGAGATACGCAGTATTTT
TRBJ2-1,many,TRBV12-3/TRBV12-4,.,CASSVSGTLYNEQFF,TGTGCCAGCAGTGTCTCCGGGACTCTATACAATGAGCAGTTCTTC
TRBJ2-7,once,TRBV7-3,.,CASSLSDSYYEQYF,TGTGCCAGCAGCCTCTCGGACAGCTACTACGAGCAGTACTTC
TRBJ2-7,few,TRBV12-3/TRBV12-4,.,CASSLGLFAYEQYF,TGTGCCAGCAGTTTAGGCCTATTCGCCTACGAGCAGTACTTC
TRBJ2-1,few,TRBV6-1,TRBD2,CASNKGLFVRPDNEQFF,TGTGCCAGCAACAAGGGACTATTCGTTCGACCAGACAATGAGCAGTTCTTC
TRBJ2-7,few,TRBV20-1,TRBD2,CSARETSAKGGEQYF,TGCAGTGCTAGAGAAACTAGCGCGAAGGGCGGCGAGCAGTACTTC
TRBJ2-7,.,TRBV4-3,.,CASSQGRAAYYEQYF,TGCGCCAGCAGCCAAGGTCGTGCAGCTTACTACGAGCAGTACTTC
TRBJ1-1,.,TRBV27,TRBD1,CASSVTGGLNAEAFF,TGTGCCAGCAGTGTGACAGGGGGCCTGAACGCTGAAGCTTTCTTT
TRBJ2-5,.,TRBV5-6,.,CASSPTTTAGQETQYF,TGTGCCAGCAGTCCTACTACTACTGCGGGACAAGAGACCCAGTACTTC
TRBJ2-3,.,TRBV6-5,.,CASSPKTDTQYF,TGTGCCAGCAGCCCAAAAACAGATACGCAGTATTTT
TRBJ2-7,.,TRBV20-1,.,CSASDGGSYEQYF,TGCAGTGCATCGGACGGGGGAAGCTACGAGCAGTACTTC
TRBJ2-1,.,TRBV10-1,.,CASSESVGPPYNEQFF,TGCGCCAGCAGTGAGTCGGTGGGGCCCCCATACAATGAGCAGTTCTTC
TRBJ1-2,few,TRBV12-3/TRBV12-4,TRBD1,CASSLGDRAGYTF,TGTGCCAGCAGTTTAGGGGACAGGGCTGGCTACACCTTC
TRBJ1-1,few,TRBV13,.,CASSQQDTEAFF,TGTGCCAGCAGCCAGCAGGACACTGAAGCTTTCTTT
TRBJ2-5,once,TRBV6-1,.,CASSRDGGKTQYF,TGTGCCAGCAGCCGGGACGGAGGGAAGACCCAGTACTTC
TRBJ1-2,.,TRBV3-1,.,CASSQDPGGDGYTF,TGTGCCAGCAGCCAAGATCCCGGGGGCGATGGCTACACCTTC
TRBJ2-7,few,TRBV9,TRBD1,CASSVATGQSYEQYF,TGTGCCAGCAGCGTAGCTACGGGACAGAGCTACGAGCAGTACTTC